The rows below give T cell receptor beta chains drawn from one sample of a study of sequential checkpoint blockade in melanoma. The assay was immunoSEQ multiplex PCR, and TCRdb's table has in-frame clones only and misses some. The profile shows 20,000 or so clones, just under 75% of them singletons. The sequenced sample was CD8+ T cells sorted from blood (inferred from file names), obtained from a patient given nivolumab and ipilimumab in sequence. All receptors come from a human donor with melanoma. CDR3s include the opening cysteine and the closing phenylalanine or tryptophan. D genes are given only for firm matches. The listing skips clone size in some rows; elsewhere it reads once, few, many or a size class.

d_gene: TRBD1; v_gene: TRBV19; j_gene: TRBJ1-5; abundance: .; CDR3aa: CASSIEGDSVSNQPQHF; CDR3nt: TGTGCCAGTAGTATCGAGGGGGACAGCGTTAGCAATCAGCCCCAGCATTTT
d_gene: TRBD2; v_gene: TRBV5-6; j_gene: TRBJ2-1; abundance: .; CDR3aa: CASSTAVAGVPNEQFF; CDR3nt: TGTGCCAGCAGCACCGCCGTGGCGGGAGTCCCTAATGAGCAGTTCTTC
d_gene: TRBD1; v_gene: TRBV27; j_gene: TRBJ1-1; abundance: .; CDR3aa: CASSLWGTGYVKAEAFF; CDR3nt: TGTGCCAGCAGTTTATGGGGGACAGGATATGTGAAGGCTGAAGCTTTCTTT
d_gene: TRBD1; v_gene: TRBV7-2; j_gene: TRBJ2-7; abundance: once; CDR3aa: CASSLPEDRTIYEQYF; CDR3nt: TGTGCCAGCAGCTTACCCGAGGACAGGACAATCTACGAGCAGTACTTC
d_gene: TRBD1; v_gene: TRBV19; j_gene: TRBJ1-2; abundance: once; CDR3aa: CASSIVQGAAIGYGYTF; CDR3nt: TGTGCCAGTAGTATAGTCCAGGGGGCAGCAATCGGGTATGGCTACACCTTC
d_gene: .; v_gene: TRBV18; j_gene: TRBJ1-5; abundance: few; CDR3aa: CASSPGEGEPQHF; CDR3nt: TGTGCCAGCTCACCAGGGGAGGGGGAGCCCCAGCATTTT
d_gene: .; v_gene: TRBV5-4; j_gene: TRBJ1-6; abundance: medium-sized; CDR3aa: CASSSGVNSPLHF; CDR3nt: TGTGCCAGCAGTTCGGGGGTTAATTCACCCCTCCACTTT
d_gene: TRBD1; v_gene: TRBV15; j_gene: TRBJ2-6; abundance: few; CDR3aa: CATSSEGGAGANVLTF; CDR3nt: TGTGCCACCAGCAGCGAAGGGGGCGCTGGGGCCAACGTCCTGACTTTC
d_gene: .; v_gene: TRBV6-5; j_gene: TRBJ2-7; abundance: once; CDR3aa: CASSYVAGRTEQYF; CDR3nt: TGTGCCAGCAGTTACGTGGCAGGTAGAACCGAGCAGTACTTC
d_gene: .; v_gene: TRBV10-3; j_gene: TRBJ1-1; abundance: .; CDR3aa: CAISLTSEGTEAFF; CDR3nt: TGTGCCATCAGCCTCACGTCGGAGGGCACTGAAGCTTTCTTT
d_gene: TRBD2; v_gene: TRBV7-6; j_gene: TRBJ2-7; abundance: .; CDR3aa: CVSSFGTSGTYEQYF; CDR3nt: TGTGTCAGCAGCTTCGGGACTAGCGGAACCTACGAGCAGTACTTC
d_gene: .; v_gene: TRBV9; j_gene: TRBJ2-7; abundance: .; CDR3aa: CASSVAEGYEQYF; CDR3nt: TGTGCCAGCAGCGTAGCGGAGGGCTACGAGCAGTACTTC
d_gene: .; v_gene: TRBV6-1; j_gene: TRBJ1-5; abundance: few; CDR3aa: CASRSTGRNQPQHF; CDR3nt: TGTGCCAGCAGGTCGACAGGACGCAATCAGCCCCAGCATTTT
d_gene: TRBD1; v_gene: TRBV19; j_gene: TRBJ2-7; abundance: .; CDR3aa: CASSIGQGVSYEQYF; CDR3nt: TGTGCCAGTAGTATAGGGCAGGGGGTTTCCTACGAGCAGTACTTC
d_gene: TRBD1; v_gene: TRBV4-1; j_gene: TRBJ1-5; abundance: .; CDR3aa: CASSQEGQWTDQPQHF; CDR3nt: TGCGCCAGCAGCCAAGAGGGACAGTGGACCGATCAGCCCCAGCATTTT
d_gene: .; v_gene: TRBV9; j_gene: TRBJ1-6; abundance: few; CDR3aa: CASSVDGVRSPLHF; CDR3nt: TGTGCCAGCAGCGTAGATGGAGTCCGATCACCCCTCCACTTT
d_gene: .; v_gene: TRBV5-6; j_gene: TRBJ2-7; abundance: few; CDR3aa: CASSLLDSRNEQYF; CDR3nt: TGTGCCAGCAGCTTATTAGACAGCCGGAACGAGCAGTACTTC
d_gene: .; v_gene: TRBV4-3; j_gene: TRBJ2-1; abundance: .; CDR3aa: CASSQDGNRYNEQFF; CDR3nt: TGCGCCAGCAGCCAAGACGGGAATAGATACAATGAGCAGTTCTTC
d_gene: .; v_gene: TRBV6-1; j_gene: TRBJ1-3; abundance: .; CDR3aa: CASSEGGGGNTIYF; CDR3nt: TGTGCCAGCAGTGAAGGGGGCGGAGGAAACACCATATATTTT
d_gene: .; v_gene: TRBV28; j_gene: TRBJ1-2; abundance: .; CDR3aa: CASITGGGYYGYTF; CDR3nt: TGTGCCAGCATCACCGGGGGGGGTTATTATGGCTACACCTTC
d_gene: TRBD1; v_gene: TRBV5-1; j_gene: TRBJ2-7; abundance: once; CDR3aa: CASSLGQGVTNYEQYF; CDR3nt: TGCGCCAGCAGCTTAGGACAGGGGGTCACGAACTACGAGCAGTACTTC
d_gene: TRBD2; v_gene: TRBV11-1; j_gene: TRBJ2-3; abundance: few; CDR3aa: CASSPGLAGGPGDTQYF; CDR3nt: TGTGCCAGCAGCCCCGGACTAGCGGGGGGGCCTGGAGATACGCAGTATTTT
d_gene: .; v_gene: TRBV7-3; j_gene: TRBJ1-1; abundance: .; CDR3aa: CASSLYAGMNTEAFF; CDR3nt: TGTGCCAGCAGCCTATATGCAGGGATGAACACTGAAGCTTTCTTT
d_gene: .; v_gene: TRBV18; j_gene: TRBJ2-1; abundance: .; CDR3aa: CASSLGLYSYNEQFF; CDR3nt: TGTGCCAGCTCCCTGGGACTCTACTCCTACAATGAGCAGTTCTTC
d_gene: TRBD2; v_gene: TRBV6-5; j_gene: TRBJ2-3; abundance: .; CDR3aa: CASSYSSGSTDTQYF; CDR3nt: TGTGCCAGCAGTTACTCTAGCGGGAGCACAGATACGCAGTATTTT
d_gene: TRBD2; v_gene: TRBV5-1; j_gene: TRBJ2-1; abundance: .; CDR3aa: CASSGGTSGASYNEQFF; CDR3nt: TGCGCCAGCAGCGGGGGGACTAGCGGGGCCTCCTACAATGAGCAGTTCTTC
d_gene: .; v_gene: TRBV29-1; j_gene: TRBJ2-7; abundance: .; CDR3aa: CSVVGGRYEQYF; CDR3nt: TGCAGCGTTGTGGGGGGGCGCTACGAGCAGTACTTC
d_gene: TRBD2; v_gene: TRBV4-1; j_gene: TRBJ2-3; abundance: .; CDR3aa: CASSPFGTGKGLAGTDTQYF; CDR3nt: TGCGCCAGCAGCCCGTTTGGGACAGGAAAGGGACTAGCGGGCACAGATACGCAGTATTTT
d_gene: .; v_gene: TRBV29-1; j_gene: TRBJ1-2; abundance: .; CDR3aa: CSVNEVGVGYGCTF; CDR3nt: TGCAGCGTTAACGAAGTAGGAGTCGGCTATGGCTGCACCTTC
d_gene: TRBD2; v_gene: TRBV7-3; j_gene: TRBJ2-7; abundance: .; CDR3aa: CASSSILAMVPYEQYF; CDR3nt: TGTGCCAGCAGCTCAATACTAGCGATGGTTCCCTACGAGCAGTACTTC
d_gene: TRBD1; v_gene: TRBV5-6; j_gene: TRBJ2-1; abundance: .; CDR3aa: CASSLSGWTGEQFF; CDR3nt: TGTGCCAGCAGCTTGTCAGGGTGGACAGGTGAGCAGTTCTTC
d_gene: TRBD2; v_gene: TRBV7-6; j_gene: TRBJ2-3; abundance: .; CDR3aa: CASSLDVSGSTDTQYF; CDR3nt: TGTGCCAGCAGCTTAGACGTTAGCGGGAGTACAGATACGCAGTATTTT
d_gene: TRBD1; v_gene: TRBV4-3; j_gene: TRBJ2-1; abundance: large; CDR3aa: CASSQDKGTGWNNEQFF; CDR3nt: TGCGCCAGCAGCCAAGATAAGGGGACAGGGTGGAACAATGAGCAGTTCTTC
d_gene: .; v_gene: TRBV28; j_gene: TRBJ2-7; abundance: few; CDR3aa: CASSLRVSYEQYF; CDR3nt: TGTGCCAGCAGTTTGAGGGTCTCCTACGAGCAGTACTTC
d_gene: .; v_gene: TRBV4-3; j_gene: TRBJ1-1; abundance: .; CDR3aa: CASSQDRDMNTEAFF; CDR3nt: TGCGCCAGCAGCCAAGATCGGGACATGAACACTGAAGCTTTCTTT
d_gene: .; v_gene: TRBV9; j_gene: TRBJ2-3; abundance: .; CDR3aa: CASSVERDRNTDTQYF; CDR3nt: TGTGCCAGCAGCGTAGAGAGAGACAGAAACACAGATACGCAGTATTTT
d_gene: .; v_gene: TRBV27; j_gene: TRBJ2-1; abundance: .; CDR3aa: CASSRGTYNEQFF; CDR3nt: TGTGCCAGCAGCCGCGGGACTTACAATGAGCAGTTCTTC
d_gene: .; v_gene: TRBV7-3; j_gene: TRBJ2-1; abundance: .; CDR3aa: CASSFGVTLYNEQFF; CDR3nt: TGTGCCAGCAGCTTTGGAGTAACGCTCTACAATGAGCAGTTCTTC
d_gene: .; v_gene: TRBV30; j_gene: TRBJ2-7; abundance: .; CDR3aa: CAWSAGEGVYEQYF; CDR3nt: TGTGCCTGGAGTGCCGGGGAGGGGGTCTACGAGCAGTACTTC
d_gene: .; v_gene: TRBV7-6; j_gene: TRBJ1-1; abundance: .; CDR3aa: CASSLASGRRTVGTEAFF; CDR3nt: TGTGCCAGCAGCTTAGCCTCCGGTCGGAGGACAGTGGGGACTGAAGCTTTCTTT
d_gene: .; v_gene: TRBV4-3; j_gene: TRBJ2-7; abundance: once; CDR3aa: CASSSFGGPYEQYF; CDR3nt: TGCGCCAGCAGCTCCTTCGGGGGTCCCTACGAGCAGTACTTC